This T cell receptor (beta chain) comes out of a study of blood T cell repertoires in COVID-19. The CDR3 extends over 16 amino acids. The germline gives CDR1 SNHLY, CDR2 FYNNEI. Germline trimming cut 6 bases from V and 7 bases from J; bases unmatched to any gene: 16. The protocol was immunoSEQ multiplex PCR, while the TCRdb copy is restricted to in-frame clones and leaves out a portion. The table lists a few hundred thousand clones, approximately 87% of them singletons, with roughly 2.2% in the top ten. The sequencing sample was made of peripheral blood. The TCR comes from a woman between 50 and 59 years old with acute or convalescent COVID-19. The V gene is TRBV2, the J gene TRBJ2-7, with 9 bases lining up with TRBD1. CDR3 protein: CASRGFRTGEVGEQYF. The CDR3 DNA is TGTGCCAGCAGGGGTTTCCGGACAGGGGAAGTAGGTGAGCAGTACTTC.